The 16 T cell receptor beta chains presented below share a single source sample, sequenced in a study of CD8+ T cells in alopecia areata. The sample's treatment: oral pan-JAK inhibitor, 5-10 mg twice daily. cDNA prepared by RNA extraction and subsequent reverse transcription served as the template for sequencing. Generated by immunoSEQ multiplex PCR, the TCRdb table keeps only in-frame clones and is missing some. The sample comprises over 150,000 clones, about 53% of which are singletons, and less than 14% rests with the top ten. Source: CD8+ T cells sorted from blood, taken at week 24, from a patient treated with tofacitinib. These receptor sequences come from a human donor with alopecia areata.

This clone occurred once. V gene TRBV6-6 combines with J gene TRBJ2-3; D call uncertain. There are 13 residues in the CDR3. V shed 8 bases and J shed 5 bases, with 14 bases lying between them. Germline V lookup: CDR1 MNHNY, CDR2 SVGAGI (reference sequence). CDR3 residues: CASGTNVEDTQYF. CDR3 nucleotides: TGTGCCAGCGGCACGAACGTGGAAGATACGCAGTATTTT.

CDR3 loop: CAWSLGGTNEKLFF. Here the CDR3 DNA reads TGTGCCTGGAGTCTGGGCGGAACTAATGAAAAACTGTTTTTT. The chain couples TRBV30 to TRBJ1-4; unclear D gene. CDR3 length: 14 amino acids. Germline V CDR1 and CDR2: GTSNPN, SVGIG (reference sequence). The V end lost 2 bases, the J end lost 1 base, and 8 bases lay between the germline ends.

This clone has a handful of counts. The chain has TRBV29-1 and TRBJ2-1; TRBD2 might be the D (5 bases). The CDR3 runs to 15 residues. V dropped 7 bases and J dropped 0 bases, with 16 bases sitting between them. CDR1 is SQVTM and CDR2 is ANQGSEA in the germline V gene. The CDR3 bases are TGCAGCGCGGAGCGTGCGGGTAGCTCCTACAATGAGCAGTTCTTC. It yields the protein CSAERAGSSYNEQFF.

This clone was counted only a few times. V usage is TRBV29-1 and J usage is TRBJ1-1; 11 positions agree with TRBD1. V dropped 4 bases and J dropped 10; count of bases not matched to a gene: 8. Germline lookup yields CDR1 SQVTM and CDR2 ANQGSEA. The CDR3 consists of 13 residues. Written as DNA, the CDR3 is TGCAGCGTTGTTCTGGACAGGGGGCTAGGAGCTTTCTTT. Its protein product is CSVVLDRGLGAFF.

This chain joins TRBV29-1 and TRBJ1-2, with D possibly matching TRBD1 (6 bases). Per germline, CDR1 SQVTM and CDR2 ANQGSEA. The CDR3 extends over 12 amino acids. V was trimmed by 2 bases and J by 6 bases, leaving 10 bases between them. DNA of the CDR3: TGCAGCGTTGAATCAGGGGTAAATGGCTACACCTTC. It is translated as CSVESGVNGYTF.

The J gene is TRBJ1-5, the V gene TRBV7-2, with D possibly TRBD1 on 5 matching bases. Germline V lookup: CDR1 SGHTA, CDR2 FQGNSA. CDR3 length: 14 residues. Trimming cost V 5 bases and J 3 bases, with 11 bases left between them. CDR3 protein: CASSLGTANQPQHF. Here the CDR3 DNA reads TGTGCCAGCAGCCTTGGGACGGCCAATCAGCCCCAGCATTTT.

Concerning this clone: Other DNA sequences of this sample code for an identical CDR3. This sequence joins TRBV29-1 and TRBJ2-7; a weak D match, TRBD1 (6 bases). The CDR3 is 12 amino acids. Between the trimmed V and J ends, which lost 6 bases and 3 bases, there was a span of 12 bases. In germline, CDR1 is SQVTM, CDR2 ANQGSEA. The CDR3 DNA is TGCAGCGTACGGACAGAGCTCTACGAGCAGTACTTC. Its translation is CSVRTELYEQYF.

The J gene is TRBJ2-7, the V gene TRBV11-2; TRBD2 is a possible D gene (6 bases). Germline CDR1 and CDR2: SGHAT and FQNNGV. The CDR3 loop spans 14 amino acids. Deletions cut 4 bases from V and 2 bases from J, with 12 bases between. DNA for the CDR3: TGTGCCAGCAGCTCCGGGACTTACACCTACGAGCAGTACTTC. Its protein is CASSSGTYTYEQYF.

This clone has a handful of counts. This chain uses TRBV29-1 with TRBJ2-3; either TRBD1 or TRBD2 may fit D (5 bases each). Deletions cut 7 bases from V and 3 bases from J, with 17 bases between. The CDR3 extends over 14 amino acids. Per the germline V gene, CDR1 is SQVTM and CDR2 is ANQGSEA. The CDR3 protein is CSAPVGVRTDTQYF. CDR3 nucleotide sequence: TGCAGCGCCCCAGTGGGGGTGAGGACAGATACGCAGTATTTT.

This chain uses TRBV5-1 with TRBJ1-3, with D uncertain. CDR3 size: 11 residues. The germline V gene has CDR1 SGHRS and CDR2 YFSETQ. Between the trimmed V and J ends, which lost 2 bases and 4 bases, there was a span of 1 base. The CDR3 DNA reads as TGCGCCAGCAGCTTCGGAAACACCATATATTTT. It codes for CASSFGNTIYF.

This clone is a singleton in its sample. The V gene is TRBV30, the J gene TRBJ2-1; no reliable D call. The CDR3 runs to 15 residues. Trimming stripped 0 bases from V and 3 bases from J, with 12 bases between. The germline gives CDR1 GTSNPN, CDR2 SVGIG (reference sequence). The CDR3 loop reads CAWSVRRSGYNEQFF. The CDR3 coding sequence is TGTGCCTGGAGTGTTCGACGGAGTGGCTACAATGAGCAGTTCTTC.

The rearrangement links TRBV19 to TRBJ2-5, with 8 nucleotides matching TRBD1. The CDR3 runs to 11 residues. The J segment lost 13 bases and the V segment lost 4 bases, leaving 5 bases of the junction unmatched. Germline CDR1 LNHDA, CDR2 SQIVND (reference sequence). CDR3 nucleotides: TGTGCCAGTAGTACCGGACAGGGTTGGTACTTC. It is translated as CASSTGQGWYF.

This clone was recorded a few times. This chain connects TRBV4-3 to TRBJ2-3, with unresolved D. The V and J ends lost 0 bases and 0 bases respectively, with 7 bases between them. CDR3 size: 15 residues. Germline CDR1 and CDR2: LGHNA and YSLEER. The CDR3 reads CASSQDRQSTDTQYF. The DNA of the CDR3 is TGCGCCAGCAGCCAAGATCGGCAAAGCACAGATACGCAGTATTTT.

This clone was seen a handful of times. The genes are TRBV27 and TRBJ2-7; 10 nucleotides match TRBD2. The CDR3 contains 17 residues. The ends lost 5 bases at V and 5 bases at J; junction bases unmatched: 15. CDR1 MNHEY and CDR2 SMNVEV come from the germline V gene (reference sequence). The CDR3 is CASSPVASGGAVNEQYF. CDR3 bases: TGTGCCAGCAGTCCCGTTGCCAGCGGGGGGGCCGTCAACGAGCAGTACTTC.

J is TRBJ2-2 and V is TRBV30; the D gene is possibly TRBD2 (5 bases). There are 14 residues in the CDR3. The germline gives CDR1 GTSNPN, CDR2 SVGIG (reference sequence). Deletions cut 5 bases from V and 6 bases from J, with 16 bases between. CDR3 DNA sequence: TGTGCCTGGGGAACCGACGCGGGTGCCGGGGAGCTGTTTTTT. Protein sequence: CAWGTDAGAGELFF.

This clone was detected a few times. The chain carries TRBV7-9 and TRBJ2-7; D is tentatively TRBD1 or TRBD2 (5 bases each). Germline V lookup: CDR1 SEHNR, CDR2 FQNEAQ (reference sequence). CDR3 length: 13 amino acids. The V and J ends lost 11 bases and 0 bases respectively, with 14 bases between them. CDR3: CAGTGTSSYEQYF. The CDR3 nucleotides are TGTGCCGGCACCGGGACGAGCTCCTACGAGCAGTACTTC.